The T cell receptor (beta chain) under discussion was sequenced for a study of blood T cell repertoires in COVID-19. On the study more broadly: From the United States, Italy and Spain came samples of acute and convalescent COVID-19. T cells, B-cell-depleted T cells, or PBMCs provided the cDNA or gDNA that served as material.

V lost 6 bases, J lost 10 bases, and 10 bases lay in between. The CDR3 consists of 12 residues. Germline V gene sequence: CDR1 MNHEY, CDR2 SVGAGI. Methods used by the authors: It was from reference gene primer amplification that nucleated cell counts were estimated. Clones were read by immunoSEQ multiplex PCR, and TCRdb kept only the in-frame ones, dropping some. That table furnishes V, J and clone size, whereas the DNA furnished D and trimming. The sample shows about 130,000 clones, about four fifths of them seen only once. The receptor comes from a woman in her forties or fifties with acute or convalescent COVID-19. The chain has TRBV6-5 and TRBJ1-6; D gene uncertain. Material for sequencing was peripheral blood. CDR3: CASSPGVSPLHF. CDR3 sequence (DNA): TGTGCCAGCAGCCCCGGGGTCTCACCCCTCCACTTT.